This entry features one TCR beta chain sequence. The data derive from a study of T-cell reconstitution after alpha-beta-depleted transplantation in children. Unique molecular identifiers featured in how the TCRbeta library was prepared. One entry per CDR3 protein, called by TCRdb with MiXCR from the PCR reads. Of some 500,000 distinct CDR3 sequences detected, 15% to 20% appear once; the ten largest clones hold 3.3%. Germline V gives CDR1 LNHDA, CDR2 SQIVND (reference sequence). The length of the CDR3 is 14 residues. V lost 4 bases and J 1 base, leaving 10 bases between the germline ends. The source is a human donor who donated a stem cell graft to a child with acute lymphoblastic leukemia. This rearrangement joins TRBV19 to TRBJ1-1; D unclear. The source was PBMCs from the stem cell graft donor, collected from the stem cell graft. Here the CDR3 reads CASSSREENTEAFF. In DNA form, the CDR3 reads TGTGCCAGTAGTAGCAGAGAGGAGAACACTGAAGCTTTCTTT. The full variable domain, with the rest looked up from reference TRBV19 and TRBJ1-1, is DGGITQSPKYLFRKEGQNVTLSCEQNLNHDAMYWYRQDPGQGLRLIYYSQIVNDFQKGDIAEGYSVSREKKESFPLTVTSAQKNPTAFYLCASSSREENTEAFFGQGTRLTVV.